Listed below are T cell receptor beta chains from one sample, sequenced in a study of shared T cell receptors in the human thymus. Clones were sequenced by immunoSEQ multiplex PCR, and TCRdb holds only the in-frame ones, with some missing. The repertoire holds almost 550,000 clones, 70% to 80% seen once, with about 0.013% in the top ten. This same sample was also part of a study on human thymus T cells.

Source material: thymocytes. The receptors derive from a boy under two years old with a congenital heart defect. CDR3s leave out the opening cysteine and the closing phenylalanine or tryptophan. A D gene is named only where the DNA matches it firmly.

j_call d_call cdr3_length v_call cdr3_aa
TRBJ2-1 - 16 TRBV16 ASSPKANGTGVDNEQF
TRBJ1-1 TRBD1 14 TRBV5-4 ASSSYRGGQGARAF
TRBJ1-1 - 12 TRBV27 ASSLSGVRTEAF
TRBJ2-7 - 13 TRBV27 ASSLRQGESYEQY
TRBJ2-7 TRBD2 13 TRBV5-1 ASRATSGGTYEQY
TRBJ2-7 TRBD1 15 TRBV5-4 ASSPGQGTPSAYEQY
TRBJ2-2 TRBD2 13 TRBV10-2 ASSASAGGTGELF
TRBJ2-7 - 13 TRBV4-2 ASSQDRLGTYEQY
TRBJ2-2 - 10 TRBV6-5 ASRTHAGELF
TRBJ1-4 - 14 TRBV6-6 ASRARGVLPNEKLF
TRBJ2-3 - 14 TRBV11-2 ASSLCSAGNTDTQY
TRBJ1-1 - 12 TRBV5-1 ASAPGFGNTEAF
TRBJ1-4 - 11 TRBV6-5 ASSHRDNEKLF
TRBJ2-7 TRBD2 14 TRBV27 ASSSGLAGGDYEQY
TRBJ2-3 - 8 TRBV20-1 SATGDTQY
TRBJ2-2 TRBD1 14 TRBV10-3 AISEPLRQGTGELF
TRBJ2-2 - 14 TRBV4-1 ASSQGRQGKTGELF
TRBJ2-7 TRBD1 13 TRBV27 ASRLTGTGSYEQY
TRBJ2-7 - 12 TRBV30 AWGRGTGSYEQY
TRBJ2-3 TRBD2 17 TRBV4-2 ASSQDRGLSRVGTDTQY
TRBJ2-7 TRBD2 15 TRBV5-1 ASSLPPLAGEDCEQY
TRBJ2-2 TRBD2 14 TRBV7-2 ASSFRLAGGGGELF
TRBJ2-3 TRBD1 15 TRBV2 ARGTGGPADGTDTQY
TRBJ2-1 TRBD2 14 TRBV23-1 ASSHGLAGAYNEQF
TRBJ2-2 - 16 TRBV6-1 ASSEGGIRIANTGELF
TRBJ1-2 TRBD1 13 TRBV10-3 ATLSRTLGGDGYT
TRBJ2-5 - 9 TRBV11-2 ASSYGETQY
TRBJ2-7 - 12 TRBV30 AWSRGGPPSEQY
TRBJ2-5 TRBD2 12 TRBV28 ASTHREGRETQY
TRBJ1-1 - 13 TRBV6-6 ASSLRQDTNTEAF
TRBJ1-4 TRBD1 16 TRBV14 ASSSSPGTGDRGEKLF
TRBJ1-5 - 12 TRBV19 ASREGLDNQPQH
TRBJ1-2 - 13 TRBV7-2 ASSLGWQGSYGYT
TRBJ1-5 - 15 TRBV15 ATSLAGESCGNQPQH
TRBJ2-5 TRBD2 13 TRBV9 ASSVGAGGLETQY
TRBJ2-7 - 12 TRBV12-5 ASGFVRGGAEQY
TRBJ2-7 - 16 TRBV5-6 ASSLTKEGGGEGYEQY
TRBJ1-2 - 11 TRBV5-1 ASSFGENYGYT
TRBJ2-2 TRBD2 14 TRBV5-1 ASSLDPGGPVGELF
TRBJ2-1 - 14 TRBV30 AWSPSPAPTFCEQF
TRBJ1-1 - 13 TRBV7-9 ASSTRGGAPTEAF
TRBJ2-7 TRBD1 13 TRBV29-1 SVEGEARGRHEQY
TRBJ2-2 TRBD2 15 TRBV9 ASSTYPGLEITGELF
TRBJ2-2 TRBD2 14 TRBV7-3 ASSLIPAGLTGELF
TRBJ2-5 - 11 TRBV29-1 SVEDARGETQY